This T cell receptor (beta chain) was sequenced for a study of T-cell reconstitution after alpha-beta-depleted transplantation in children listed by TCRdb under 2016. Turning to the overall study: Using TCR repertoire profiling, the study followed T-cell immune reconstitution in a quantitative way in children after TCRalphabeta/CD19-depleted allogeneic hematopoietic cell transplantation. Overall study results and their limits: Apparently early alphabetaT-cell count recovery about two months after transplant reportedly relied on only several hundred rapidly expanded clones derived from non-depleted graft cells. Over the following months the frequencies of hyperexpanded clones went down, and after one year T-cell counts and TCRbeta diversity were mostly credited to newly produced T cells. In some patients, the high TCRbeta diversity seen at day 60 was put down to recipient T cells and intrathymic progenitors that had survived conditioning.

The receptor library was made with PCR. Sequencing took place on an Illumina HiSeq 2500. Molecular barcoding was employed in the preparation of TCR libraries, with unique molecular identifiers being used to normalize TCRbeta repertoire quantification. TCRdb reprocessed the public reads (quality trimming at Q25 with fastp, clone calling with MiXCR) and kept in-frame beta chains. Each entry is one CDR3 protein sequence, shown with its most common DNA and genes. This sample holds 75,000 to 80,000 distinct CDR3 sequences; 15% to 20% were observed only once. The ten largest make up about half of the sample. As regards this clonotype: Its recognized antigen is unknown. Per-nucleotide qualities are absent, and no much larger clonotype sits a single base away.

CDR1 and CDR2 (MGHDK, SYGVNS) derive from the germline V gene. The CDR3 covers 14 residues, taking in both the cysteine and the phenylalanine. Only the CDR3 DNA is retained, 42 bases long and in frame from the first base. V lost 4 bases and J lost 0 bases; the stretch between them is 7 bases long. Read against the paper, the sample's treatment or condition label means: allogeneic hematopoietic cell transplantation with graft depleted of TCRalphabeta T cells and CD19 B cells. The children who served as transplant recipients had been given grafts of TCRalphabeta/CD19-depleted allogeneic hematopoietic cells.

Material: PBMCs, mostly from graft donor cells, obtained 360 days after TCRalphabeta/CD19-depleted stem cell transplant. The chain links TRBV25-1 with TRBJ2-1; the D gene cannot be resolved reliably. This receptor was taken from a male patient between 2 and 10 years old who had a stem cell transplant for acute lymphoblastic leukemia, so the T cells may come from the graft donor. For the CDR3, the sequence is CASSGYSSYNEQFF. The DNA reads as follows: TGTGCCAGCAGTGGGTATAGCTCCTACAATGAGCAGTTCTTC. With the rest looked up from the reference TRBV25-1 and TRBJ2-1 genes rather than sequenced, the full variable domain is EADIYQTPRYLVIGTGKKITLECSQTMGHDKMYWYQQDPGMELHLIHYSYGVNSTEKGDLSSESTVSRIRTEHFPLTLESARPSHTSQYLCASSGYSSYNEQFFGPGTRLTVL.